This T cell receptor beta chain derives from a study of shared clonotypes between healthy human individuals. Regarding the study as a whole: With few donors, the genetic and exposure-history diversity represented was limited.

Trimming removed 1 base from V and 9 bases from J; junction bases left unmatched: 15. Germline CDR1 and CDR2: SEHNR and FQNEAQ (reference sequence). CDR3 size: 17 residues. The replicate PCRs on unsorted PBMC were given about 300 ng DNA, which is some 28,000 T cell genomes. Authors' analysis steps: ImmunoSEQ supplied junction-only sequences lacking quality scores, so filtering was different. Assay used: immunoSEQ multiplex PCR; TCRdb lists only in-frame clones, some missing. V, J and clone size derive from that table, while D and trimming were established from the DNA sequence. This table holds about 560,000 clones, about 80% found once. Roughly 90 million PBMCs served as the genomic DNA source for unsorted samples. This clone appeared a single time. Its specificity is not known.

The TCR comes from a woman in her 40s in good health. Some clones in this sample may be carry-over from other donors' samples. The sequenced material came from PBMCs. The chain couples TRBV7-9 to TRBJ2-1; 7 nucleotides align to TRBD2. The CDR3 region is CASSLDPGGYTVGEQFF. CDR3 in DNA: TGTGCCAGCAGCTTAGACCCCGGGGGGTATACCGTCGGTGAGCAGTTCTTC.